This T cell receptor (beta chain) was sequenced for a study of Tregs in tolerant kidney transplant recipients. Study-wide context: Sorting of CD4+CD25+CD127- cells followed 3-day belatacept mixed lymphocyte reactions, sometimes with roughly 5-day graft donor restimulation. Study-level results: Activated donor B cell expansion appeared to reveal the most relevant donor-specific TCRbeta repertoire. No direct test of biological reproducibility was done here.

The protocol was immunoSEQ multiplex PCR, while the TCRdb copy is restricted to in-frame clones and leaves out a portion. The table has some 18,000 clones, about 71% seen once. As for this clone: Its antigen is as yet unknown.

The sequence derives from a human donor in good health. Material for sequencing was Tregs from blood cultured with allogeneic cells.

CDR3 sequence (DNA): TGTGCCAGCAGGGGGGTCATTTCTAGCAATCAGCCCCAGCATTTT. Protein product: CASRGVISSNQPQHF. This chain joins TRBV2 and TRBJ1-5; D might be TRBD1 (5 bases). V lost 6 bases and J lost 0, with 12 bases in between. Germline V gene sequence: CDR1 SNHLY, CDR2 FYNNEI. The CDR3 covers 15 residues.